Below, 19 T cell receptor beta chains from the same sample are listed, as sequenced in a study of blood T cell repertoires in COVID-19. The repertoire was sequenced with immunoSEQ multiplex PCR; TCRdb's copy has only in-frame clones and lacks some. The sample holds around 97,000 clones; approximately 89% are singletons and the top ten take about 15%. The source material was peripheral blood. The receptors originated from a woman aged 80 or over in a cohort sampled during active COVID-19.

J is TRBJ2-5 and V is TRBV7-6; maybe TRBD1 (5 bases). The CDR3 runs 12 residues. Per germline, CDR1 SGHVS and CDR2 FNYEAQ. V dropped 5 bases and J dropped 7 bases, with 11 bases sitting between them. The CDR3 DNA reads TGTGCCAGCAGCCTAACAGGCGGGACCCAGTACTTC. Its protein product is CASSLTGGTQYF.

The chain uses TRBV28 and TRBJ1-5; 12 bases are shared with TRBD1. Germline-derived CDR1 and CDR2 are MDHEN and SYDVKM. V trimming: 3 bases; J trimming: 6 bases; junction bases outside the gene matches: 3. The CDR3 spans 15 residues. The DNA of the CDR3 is TGTGCCAGCAGTTTTGGGACAGGGGGCATTCAGCCCCAGCATTTT. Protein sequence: CASSFGTGGIQPQHF.

CDR3 bases: TGTGCCAGTATGGGGGGACAGGGTCCCCGCAATCAGCCCCAGCATTTT. This gives the protein CASMGGQGPRNQPQHF. The chain carries TRBV19 and TRBJ1-5; TRBD1 aligns across 9 bases. CDR1 is LNHDA and CDR2 is SQIVND in the germline V gene (reference sequence). This CDR3 has 16 amino acids. V shed 7 bases and J 2 bases; nucleotides not matched to a gene: 9.

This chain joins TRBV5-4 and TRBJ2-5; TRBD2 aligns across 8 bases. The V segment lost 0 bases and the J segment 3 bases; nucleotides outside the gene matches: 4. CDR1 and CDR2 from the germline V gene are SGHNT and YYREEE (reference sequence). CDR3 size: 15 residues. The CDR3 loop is CASSLEAGVEETQYF. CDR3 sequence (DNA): TGTGCCAGCAGCTTGGAAGCGGGGGTCGAAGAGACCCAGTACTTC.

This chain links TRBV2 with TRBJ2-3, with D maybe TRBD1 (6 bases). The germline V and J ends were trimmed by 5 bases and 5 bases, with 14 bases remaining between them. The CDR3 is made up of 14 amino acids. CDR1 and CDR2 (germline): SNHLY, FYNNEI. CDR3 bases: TGTGCCAGCAGTCCCGACAGGTCCATAGATACGCAGTATTTT. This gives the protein CASSPDRSIDTQYF.

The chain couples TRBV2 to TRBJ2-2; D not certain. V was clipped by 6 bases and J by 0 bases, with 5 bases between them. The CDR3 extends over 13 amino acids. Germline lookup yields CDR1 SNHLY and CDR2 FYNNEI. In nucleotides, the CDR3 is TGTGCCAGCAGGAACTCGAACACCGGGGAGCTGTTTTTT. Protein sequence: CASRNSNTGELFF.

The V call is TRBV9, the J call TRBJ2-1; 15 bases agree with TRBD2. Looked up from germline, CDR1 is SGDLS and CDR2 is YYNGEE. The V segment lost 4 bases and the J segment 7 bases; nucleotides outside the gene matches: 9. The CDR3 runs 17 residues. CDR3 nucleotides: TGTGCCAGCAGCCTTGGACTAGCGGGAGGGCTAGTGAATGAGCAGTTCTTC. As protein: CASSLGLAGGLVNEQFF.

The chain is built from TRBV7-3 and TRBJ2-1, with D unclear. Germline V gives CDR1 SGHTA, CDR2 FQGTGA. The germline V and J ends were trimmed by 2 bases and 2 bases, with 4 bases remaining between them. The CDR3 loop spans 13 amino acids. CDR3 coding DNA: TGTGCCAGCAGCTTAGACACCTACAATGAGCAGTTCTTC. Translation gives CASSLDTYNEQFF.

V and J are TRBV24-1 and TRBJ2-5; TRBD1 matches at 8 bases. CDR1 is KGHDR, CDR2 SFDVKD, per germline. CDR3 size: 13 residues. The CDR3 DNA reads TGTGCTTTTTCCCGGACAGGGAGAGAGACCCAGTACTTC. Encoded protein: CAFSRTGRETQYF.

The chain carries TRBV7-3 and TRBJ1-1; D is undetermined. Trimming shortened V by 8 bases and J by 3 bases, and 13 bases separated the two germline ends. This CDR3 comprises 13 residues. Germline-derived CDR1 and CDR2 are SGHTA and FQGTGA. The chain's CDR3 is CASAASRDTEAFF. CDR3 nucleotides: TGTGCCAGCGCGGCCTCTCGGGACACTGAAGCTTTCTTT. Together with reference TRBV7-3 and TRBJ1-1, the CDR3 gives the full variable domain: GAGVSQTPSNKVTEKGKYVELRCDPISGHTALYWYRQSLGQGPEFLIYFQGTGAADDSGLPNDRFFAVRPEGSVSTLKIQRTERGDSAVYLCASAASRDTEAFFGQGTRLTVV.

Here the CDR3 reads CSVMESGNTIYF. For the CDR3, the DNA is TGCAGCGTTATGGAGTCTGGAAACACCATATATTTT. This chain uses TRBV29-1 with TRBJ1-3; no firm D call. The germline V gene has CDR1 SQVTM and CDR2 ANQGSEA. This CDR3 has 12 residues. With 5 bases removed from V and 1 base from J, the gap between germline ends came to 6 bases.

The CDR3 DNA reads TGTGCCTGGAGCAGGACAGGGGGCGCAGGAAACACCATATATTTT. Translated: CAWSRTGGAGNTIYF. This chain joins TRBV30 and TRBJ1-3, with 11 bases matching TRBD1. Looked up from germline, CDR1 is GTSNPN and CDR2 is SVGIG (reference sequence). The CDR3 loop spans 15 amino acids. V lost 3 bases, J lost 4 bases, and 5 bases stayed unmatched.

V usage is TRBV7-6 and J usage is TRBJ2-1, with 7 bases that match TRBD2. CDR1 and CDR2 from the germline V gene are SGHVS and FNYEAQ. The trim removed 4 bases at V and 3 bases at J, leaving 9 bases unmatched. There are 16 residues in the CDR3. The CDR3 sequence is CASSYGTNSDYNEQFF. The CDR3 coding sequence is TGTGCCAGCAGCTACGGGACTAACTCCGACTACAATGAGCAGTTCTTC.

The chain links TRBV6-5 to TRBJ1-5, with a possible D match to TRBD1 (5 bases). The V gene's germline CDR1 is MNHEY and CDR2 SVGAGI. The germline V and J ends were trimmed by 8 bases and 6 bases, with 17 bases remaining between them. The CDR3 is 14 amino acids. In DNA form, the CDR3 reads TGTGCCAGCCTCTACGGGCAGGGAAGTCAGCCCCAGCATTTT. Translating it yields CASLYGQGSQPQHF.

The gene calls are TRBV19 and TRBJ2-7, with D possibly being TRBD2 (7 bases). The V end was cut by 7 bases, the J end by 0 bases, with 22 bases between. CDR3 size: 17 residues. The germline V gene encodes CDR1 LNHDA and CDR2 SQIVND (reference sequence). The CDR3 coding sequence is TGTGCCAGTACCGACAAGGGAGGGCAGGGGAGCTCCTACGAGCAGTACTTC. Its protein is CASTDKGGQGSSYEQYF. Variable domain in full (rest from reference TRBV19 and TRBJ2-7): DGGITQSPKYLFRKEGQNVTLSCEQNLNHDAMYWYRQDPGQGLRLIYYSQIVNDFQKGDIAEGYSVSREKKESFPLTVTSAQKNPTAFYLCASTDKGGQGSSYEQYFGPGTRLTVT.

The chain's CDR3 is CASSQTITGELFF. CDR3 coding DNA: TGTGCCAGCAGCCAGACTATCACCGGGGAGCTGTTTTTT. The J gene is TRBJ2-2, the V gene TRBV5-8; D may be TRBD2 (5 bases). The V gene's germline CDR1 is SGHTS and CDR2 YDEGEE. The CDR3 is made up of 13 amino acids. Trimming left V 4 bases short and J 4 bases short, with 8 bases between.

In DNA, the CDR3 is TGTGCCAGCAGTCTCGGGACAGGAAAAGCGTCCGAGCAGTACTTC. Residues: CASSLGTGKASEQYF. V is TRBV28 and J is TRBJ2-7, with 8 bases aligning to TRBD1. Germline-derived CDR1 and CDR2 are MDHEN and SYDVKM. This CDR3 is 15 amino acids long. Losses at the gene ends were 5 bases for V and 6 bases for J; bases not matched to a gene: 12. The whole variable domain, filled in from reference TRBV28 and TRBJ2-7, reads DVKVTQSSRYLVKRTGEKVFLECVQDMDHENMFWYRQDPGLGLRLIYFSYDVKMKEKGDIPEGYSVSREKKERFSLILESASTNQTSMYLCASSLGTGKASEQYFGPGTRLTVT.

The DNA of the CDR3 is TGTGCCAGCAGCCCGAGTGCGGGGCTCACCGGGGAGCTGTTTTTT. Its protein is CASSPSAGLTGELFF. The rearrangement joins TRBV5-6 to TRBJ2-2; weak D call: TRBD2 (6 bases). Trimming removed 4 bases at V and 4 bases at J, with 14 bases between. The V gene's germline CDR1 is SGHDT and CDR2 YYEEEE. The CDR3 has 15 amino acids.

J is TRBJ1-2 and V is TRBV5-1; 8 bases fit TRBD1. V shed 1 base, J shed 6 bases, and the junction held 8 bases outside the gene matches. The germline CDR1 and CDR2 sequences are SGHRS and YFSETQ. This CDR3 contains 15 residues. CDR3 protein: CASSLLQGEINGYTF. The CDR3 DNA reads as TGCGCCAGCAGCTTGTTACAGGGGGAGATTAATGGCTACACCTTC.